Shown below are 13 T cell receptor beta chains from a single sample sequenced in a study of control samples from healthy donors and cancer patients. Sequenced by immunoSEQ multiplex PCR; TCRdb stores in-frame clones only, minus some. The sample includes 120,000 to 150,000 clones, around 92% seen only once; the top ten take 3.2%. Material for sequencing was blood. The receptor set was obtained from a man younger than 40 in good health.

The chain couples TRBV19 to TRBJ1-4; 12 positions agree with TRBD1. The J segment lost 5 bases and the V segment lost 4 bases, leaving 2 bases of the junction unmatched. Germline V CDR1 and CDR2: LNHDA, SQIVND (reference sequence). The CDR3 has 15 amino acids. This CDR3 is CASSKGQGANEKLFF. CDR3 coding DNA: TGTGCCAGTAGTAAGGGACAGGGGGCGAATGAAAAACTGTTTTTT.

Turning to this clone: Other DNA sequences in this sample translate to the same CDR3. The chain has TRBV5-1 and TRBJ1-1; D not resolved. CDR1 and CDR2 (germline): SGHRS, YFSETQ. CDR3 length: 14 residues. Trimming took 1 base from V and 2 from J, leaving 9 bases between them. CDR3 amino acids: CASSLLSGNTEAFF. CDR3 sequence (DNA): TGCGCCAGCAGCTTGCTCTCGGGTAACACTGAAGCTTTCTTT.

The rearrangement joins TRBV7-2 to TRBJ1-4, with 7 bases lining up with TRBD1. The trim removed 1 base at V and 4 bases at J, leaving 9 bases unmatched. The germline gives CDR1 SGHTA, CDR2 FQGNSA. This CDR3 comprises 17 residues. The CDR3 DNA sequence: TGTGCCAGCAGCTTAGGGGCTGGACAGGCTTTTAATGAAAAACTGTTTTTT. It specifies CASSLGAGQAFNEKLFF.

This chain uses TRBV6-4 with TRBJ2-2; D ambiguous. There are 14 residues in the CDR3. The V gene lost 0 bases and the J gene lost 1 base, with 3 bases spanning the gap. CDR1 and CDR2 (germline): MRHNA, SNTAGT. CDR3 residues: CASSDSGNTGELFF. CDR3 nucleotides: TGTGCCAGCAGTGACTCAGGGAACACCGGGGAGCTGTTTTTT.

The chain carries TRBV11-2 and TRBJ2-7; D is perhaps TRBD2 (7 bases). From germline, CDR1 is SGHAT and CDR2 FQNNGV. The length of the CDR3 is 16 residues. Between the trimmed V and J ends, which lost 5 bases and 4 bases, there was a span of 21 bases. The CDR3 nucleotides are TGTGCCAGCAGCCGAGCAGCGGGGCAAGGGGGTTACGAGCAGTACTTC. The encoded protein is CASSRAAGQGGYEQYF.

V usage is TRBV30 and J usage is TRBJ1-5; 8 bases line up with TRBD1. Germline lookup yields CDR1 GTSNPN and CDR2 SVGIG (reference sequence). This CDR3 is 14 amino acids long. The V segment lost 3 bases and the J segment 4 bases; nucleotides outside the gene matches: 5. In DNA, the CDR3 is TGTGCCTGGAGCAGGGGGCAGACTAATCAGCCCCAGCATTTT. Amino acid sequence: CAWSRGQTNQPQHF.

This chain's CDR3 is CASSIGDQSKNTEAFF. DNA for the CDR3: TGTGCCAGTAGTATTGGGGACCAGTCGAAAAACACTGAAGCTTTCTTT. J is TRBJ1-1 and V is TRBV19; TRBD1 is a possible D gene (5 bases). V was pared by 3 bases and J by 2 bases, with 16 bases between. Germline assignment: CDR1 LNHDA and CDR2 SQIVND (reference sequence). The CDR3 is 16 residues long.

The gene calls are TRBV4-2 and TRBJ2-7; no firm D call. CDR1 and CDR2 from the germline V gene are LGHNA and YNFKEQ. V was clipped by 0 bases and J by 6 bases, with 15 bases between them. This CDR3 is 15 amino acids long. The CDR3 DNA reads as TGTGCCAGCAGCCAAGATTGGCCAGATAATCGCGAGCAGTACTTC. Translation: CASSQDWPDNREQYF.

This clone occurred once. J is TRBJ2-7 and V is TRBV7-8; 8 positions agree with TRBD1. V shed 1 base and J 0 bases; nucleotides not matched to a gene: 8. The V gene's germline CDR1 is SGHVS and CDR2 FQNEAQ. The CDR3 is 17 amino acids. CDR3 sequence reads: CASSLDGQGIGSYEQYF. For the CDR3, the DNA is TGTGCCAGCAGCTTAGACGGACAGGGTATTGGCTCCTACGAGCAGTACTTC. The variable domain in full, with the rest retrieved from reference TRBV7-8 and TRBJ2-7, is GAGVSQSPRYKVAKRGQDVALRCDPISGHVSLFWYQQALGQGPEFLTYFQNEAQLDKSGLPSDRFFAERPEGSVSTLKIQRTQQEDSAVYLCASSLDGQGIGSYEQYFGPGTRLTVT.

V gene TRBV12-5 combines with J gene TRBJ1-4; tentative D call: TRBD1 (5 bases). The germline CDR1 and CDR2 sequences are LGHNT and FRNRAP. Between the trimmed V and J ends, which lost 4 bases and 7 bases, there was a span of 19 bases. The CDR3 runs 16 residues. CDR3 in DNA: TGTGCTAGTGGTTCCCAGGTGGCAGGGCGCCTTGAAAAACTGTTTTTT. This sequence encodes CASGSQVAGRLEKLFF.

The chain employs TRBV7-2 and TRBJ2-7; unclear D gene. The germline CDR1 and CDR2 sequences are SGHTA and FQGNSA. This CDR3 is 13 amino acids long. Trimming removed 3 bases at V and 2 bases at J, with 8 bases between. This CDR3 reads CASSLPETYEQYF. Here the CDR3 DNA reads TGTGCCAGCAGCTTGCCGGAAACCTACGAGCAGTACTTC.

The chain is built from TRBV19 and TRBJ2-2, with 10 bases that match TRBD2. The CDR3 runs 15 residues. The ends lost 3 bases at V and 7 bases at J; junction bases unmatched: 5. Germline V gives CDR1 LNHDA, CDR2 SQIVND (reference sequence). This chain's CDR3 is CASSISSGGHGELFF. As DNA, the CDR3 is TGTGCCAGTAGTATCTCTAGCGGGGGACACGGGGAGCTGTTTTTT. Supplemented by reference TRBV19 and TRBJ2-2, the full variable domain reads DGGITQSPKYLFRKEGQNVTLSCEQNLNHDAMYWYRQDPGQGLRLIYYSQIVNDFQKGDIAEGYSVSREKKESFPLTVTSAQKNPTAFYLCASSISSGGHGELFFGEGSRLTVL.

The CDR3 reads CASSGNRVTEAFF. The CDR3 DNA reads as TGTGCCAGCAGTGGGAACAGGGTCACTGAAGCTTTCTTT. The chain recombines TRBV25-1 with TRBJ1-1; D perhaps matches TRBD1 (6 bases). Germline V gene data show CDR1 as MGHDK and CDR2 as SYGVNS. Between the trimmed V and J ends, which lost 4 bases and 4 bases, there was a span of 10 bases. The CDR3 length is 13 residues.